Presented here are 4 T cell receptor beta chains from one specimen sequenced in a study of blood T cells in healthy people across ages. Using a J-beta primer mix together with a sample-barcoded 5' primer, a second PCR was run for about 7 to 12 cycles. TCRdb reanalysed the 5' RACE reads using MiXCR and keeps one entry per CDR3 protein. The sample shows approximately 960,000 distinct CDR3 sequences, 25% to 30% of them seen only once. The sample was also linked to a second study, of T cells of mothers and their children.

Sequenced input: blood. These TCRs come from a woman in her thirties or forties in good health.

The chain links TRBV12-3 or TRBV12-4 to TRBJ1-1; D is possibly TRBD1 (5 bases). CDR3 length: 16 amino acids. V dropped 8 bases and J dropped 4 bases, with 23 bases sitting between them. CDR3 residues: CASRSRDGGIATEAFF. As DNA, the CDR3 is TGTGCCAGCCGGAGCCGGGACGGGGGAATTGCCACTGAAGCTTTCTTT.

J is TRBJ1-1 and V is TRBV2; D is unresolved. The CDR3 is 12 residues long. In germline, CDR1 is SNHLY, CDR2 FYNNEI. The V and J ends lost 7 bases and 1 base respectively, with 7 bases between them. This CDR3 reads CASTASNTEAFF. Written as DNA, the CDR3 is TGTGCCAGCACGGCGTCGAACACTGAAGCTTTCTTT.

In its sample, this clonotype was seen a few times. V usage is TRBV20-1 and J usage is TRBJ1-2, with D possibly being TRBD1 (6 bases). This CDR3 comprises 14 residues. CDR1 is DFQATT, CDR2 SNEGSKA, per germline (reference sequence). DNA of the CDR3: TGCTTAGCTAAGGTCGGGACACCTTATCGGGGCTACACCTTC. It translates to CLAKVGTPYRGYTF.

The chain employs TRBV7-2 and TRBJ1-1; weak D call: TRBD1 (5 bases). Looked up from germline, CDR1 is SGHTA and CDR2 is FQGNSA. Deletions cut 3 bases from V and 2 bases from J, with 10 bases between. The CDR3 totals 14 residues. The CDR3 region has the DNA TGTGCCAGCAGCTTCGCGAGGGGTAACACTGAAGCTTTCTTT. It specifies CASSFARGNTEAFF.